This TCR beta chain was sequenced for a study of blood T cell repertoires in COVID-19. In the study overall: Collection of acute and convalescent COVID-19 samples took place in the United States, Italy and Spain. From T cells, B-cell-depleted T cells, or PBMCs came the material, which was cDNA or gDNA.

Germline V gene lookup returns CDR1 SGHRS and CDR2 YFSETQ. This CDR3 spans 17 amino acids. Trimming at V came to 4 bases and at J to 3 bases, leaving 15 bases not matched to a gene. As handled by the study authors: Counts of nucleated cells, estimated from reference gene primer amplification, were obtained. The repertoire was sequenced with immunoSEQ multiplex PCR; TCRdb's copy has only in-frame clones and lacks some. From that table come the V and J calls and clone size; the DNA was used to work out D and trimming. The data show tens of thousands of clones, with approximately 80% seen just once and roughly 23% held by the top ten.

This receptor was taken from a man in his 70s with active COVID-19. The source material was peripheral blood. The rearrangement uses TRBV5-1 and TRBJ2-5, with 7 bases lining up with TRBD1. In nucleotides, the CDR3 is TGCGCCAGCAGCGTAAATAATGCCAAAGGGACAGAAGAGACCCAGTACTTC. This codes for CASSVNNAKGTEETQYF.